These 7 T cell receptor beta chains were sequenced from one sample in a study of cytomegalovirus exposure and HLA in healthy donors. Assay: immunoSEQ multiplex PCR; the TCRdb copy retains only in-frame clones and omits some. Of 100,000 to 130,000 clones in the sample, almost 96% were seen once. Sample: PBMCs. These receptors came from a woman aged 18-35 years in good health and CMV-seronegative.

J is TRBJ2-7 and V is TRBV4-1, with 9 bases fitting TRBD1. CDR3 length: 17 amino acids. CDR1 and CDR2 (germline): MGHRA, YSYEKL. After removal of 0 bases from V and 1 base from J, the junction contained 7 bases not matched to a gene. The CDR3 sequence: CASSQDAEGTGSYEQYF. The CDR3 DNA reads TGCGCCAGCAGCCAAGATGCGGAGGGGACAGGGTCCTACGAGCAGTACTTC.

This chain uses TRBV4-3 with TRBJ2-1; D may be TRBD1 (6 bases). The CDR3 is 12 amino acids. CDR1 is LGHNA and CDR2 is YSLEER in the germline V gene. Trimming pared 1 base from V and 13 bases from J, leaving 11 bases between. CDR3 protein: CASSQVPGQQFF. In DNA, the CDR3 is TGCGCCAGCAGCCAAGTACCGGGACAACAGTTCTTC.

The V call is TRBV4-2, the J call TRBJ2-7; weak D call: TRBD1 (6 bases). CDR3 length equals 17 residues. V was clipped by 0 bases and J by 3 bases, with 18 bases between them. Germline assignment: CDR1 LGHNA and CDR2 YNFKEQ. DNA for the CDR3: TGTGCCAGCAGCCAAGATTTGGCCGCAGGGGTTGTCTACGAGCAGTACTTC. This codes for CASSQDLAAGVVYEQYF.

The rearrangement links TRBV4-1 to TRBJ1-2; D possibly corresponds to TRBD1 (5 bases). Trimming took 3 bases from V and 4 from J, leaving 12 bases between them. The CDR3 spans 14 residues. Germline-derived CDR1 and CDR2 are MGHRA and YSYEKL. This chain's CDR3 is CASSHTPGIYGYTF. The CDR3 region has the DNA TGCGCCAGCAGCCACACCCCAGGGATCTATGGCTACACCTTC.

This chain uses TRBV13 with TRBJ2-7, with 7 positions matching TRBD2. The trim removed 5 bases at V and 2 bases at J, leaving 9 bases unmatched. This CDR3 comprises 15 residues. The germline CDR1 and CDR2 sequences are PRHDT and FYEKMQ (reference sequence). CDR3 amino acids: CASSPGLGSAYEQYF. The CDR3 DNA reads as TGTGCCAGCAGCCCCGGACTAGGAAGCGCCTACGAGCAGTACTTC.

In its sample, this clone was seen once. The rearrangement links TRBV6-6 to TRBJ1-6; 7 bases line up with TRBD1. Germline-derived CDR1 and CDR2 are MNHNY and SVGAGI (reference sequence). V shed 6 bases and J 8 bases; nucleotides not matched to a gene: 7. This CDR3 spans 14 amino acids. The CDR3 nucleotides are TGTGCCAGCAGACCGGACAGGATGGATTCACCCCTCCACTTT. Protein: CASRPDRMDSPLHF.

This chain connects TRBV21-1 to TRBJ2-7; TRBD2, as called in the table, went unchecked against the DNA. TRBV21-1 is tagged as a pseudogene. This CDR3 is 15 amino acids long. The CDR3 nucleotides are TGTGCCAGCAGCAAAGAGGGCAGGGAGGGCTACGAGCAGTACTTC. Translated, it gives CASSKEGREGYEQYF.